This TCR beta chain is from a study of T cells in Graves' hyperthyroidism and ophthalmopathy. The trim removed 5 bases at V and 8 bases at J, leaving 8 bases unmatched. This CDR3 is built from 14 residues. The germline V gene has CDR1 SGHNT and CDR2 YENEEA. This clonotype has more than one count but fewer than ten. Amplified regions were TCR beta CDR3 sequences from RNA transcripts. HTBI primers were employed in a first-round RT-PCR of the TCR CDR3. TCRdb recomputed calls from the multiplex PCR reads with MiXCR, one row per CDR3 protein. The sample yields roughly 640,000 distinct CDR3 sequences, 16% seen once.

The chain couples TRBV11-3 to TRBJ2-4, with 8 nucleotides matching TRBD1. The receptor was derived from a woman in her 40s with Graves' ophthalmopathy. The sequenced sample was blood. The CDR3 bases are TGTGCCAGCAGCCAAGGACAGGGTGAAGACATTCAGTACTTC. This encodes CASSQGQGEDIQYF.